This entry features one T cell receptor beta chain sequence. In germline, CDR1 is SGHVS, CDR2 FNYEAQ. This CDR3 is 15 amino acids long. V was clipped by 5 bases and J by 8 bases; unmatched bases: 8. The participants were between roughly 18 and 90 years old and came from some 23 US areas. Participant reports of clinical history set cohort assignment. In the original analysis: The assay estimated nucleated cells by amplifying reference gene primers. Generated by immunoSEQ multiplex PCR, the TCRdb table keeps only in-frame clones and is missing some. The V and J calls and clone size come from that table; D and trimming were worked out from the DNA. Among 300,000 or so clones listed, roughly 85% were seen once. The entry originates in a study of blood T cell repertoires in COVID-19.

The chain carries TRBV7-6 and TRBJ1-6; 8 bases fit TRBD1. The sample consisted of PBMCs or T cells enriched from blood (not recorded which). This TCR derives from a woman younger than 45 who had recovered from COVID-19. This chain's CDR3 is CASSLGQVYDSPLHF. For the CDR3, the DNA is TGTGCCAGCAGCCTGGGACAGGTTTATGATTCACCCCTCCACTTT.